The 9 T cell receptor beta chains below were found in one sample sequenced in a study of blood T cell repertoires in COVID-19. TCRdb keeps only in-frame clones here, not all; method: immunoSEQ multiplex PCR. The table shows about 110,000 clones, with roughly 87% occurring only once. Specimen: peripheral blood. These TCRs come from a human donor in a cohort sampled during active COVID-19.

CDR3 region: CASSPPVVAGDTDTQYF. CDR3 DNA sequence: TGTGCCAGCTCACCTCCCGTGGTAGCGGGAGACACAGATACGCAGTATTTT. The genes are TRBV18 and TRBJ2-3; 9 positions agree with TRBD2. V shed 3 bases, J shed 2 bases, and the junction held 9 bases outside the gene matches. This CDR3 has 17 amino acids. CDR1 is KGHSH and CDR2 is LQKENI in the germline V gene.

The chain employs TRBV5-6 and TRBJ1-1; D gene unclear. CDR3 length equals 13 residues. The V and J ends lost 1 base and 6 bases respectively, with 10 bases between them. CDR1 SGHDT and CDR2 YYEEEE come from the germline V gene. CDR3 sequence (DNA): TGTGCCAGCAGCTTGTTCAAGCACCCTGAAGCTTTCTTT. This sequence encodes CASSLFKHPEAFF.

V gene TRBV29-1 combines with J gene TRBJ1-4; D ambiguous. Germline CDR1 SQVTM, CDR2 ANQGSEA. Trimming took 4 bases from V and 3 from J, leaving 15 bases between them. The CDR3 runs 15 residues. The CDR3 DNA sequence: TGCAGCGTTGGCACAGATTCGCTGTCTAATGAAAAACTGTTTTTT. Protein: CSVGTDSLSNEKLFF.

The J gene is TRBJ1-5, the V gene TRBV4-2; no definite D call. CDR3 length equals 16 residues. V gave up 0 bases and J gave up 0 bases, with 9 bases separating them. Germline values: CDR1 LGHNA, CDR2 YNFKEQ. CDR3 protein: CASSQDGDYSNQPQHF. In nucleotides, the CDR3 is TGTGCCAGCAGCCAAGACGGAGATTATAGCAATCAGCCCCAGCATTTT.

This clone was detected once. The rearrangement uses TRBV9 and TRBJ2-7; D perhaps matches TRBD1 (6 bases). The length of the CDR3 is 16 residues. V dropped 1 base and J dropped 5 bases, with 19 bases sitting between them. Germline CDR1 reads SGDLS; CDR2 reads YYNGEE. For the CDR3, the DNA is TGTGCCAGCAGCGTATCCGGAGGCAGGGGTGGGAACGAGCAGTACTTC. Amino acid sequence: CASSVSGGRGGNEQYF. Combining the CDR3 with reference TRBV9 and TRBJ2-7 gives the whole variable domain DSGVTQTPKHLITATGQRVTLRCSPRSGDLSVYWYQQSLDQGLQFLIQYYNGEERAKGNILERFSAQQFPDLHSELNLSSLELGDSALYFCASSVSGGRGGNEQYFGPGTRLTVT.

In DNA, the CDR3 is TGCGCCAGCAGCCAAGAAGGGCTAGCGGGGGCCACCGGGGAGCTGTTTTTT. Its translation: CASSQEGLAGATGELFF. The rearrangement links TRBV4-1 to TRBJ2-2, with 10 positions matching TRBD2. CDR3 length equals 17 residues. Trimming cost V 0 bases and J 4 bases; bases outside gene matches: 5. Germline lookup yields CDR1 MGHRA and CDR2 YSYEKL.

The chain uses TRBV25-1 and TRBJ2-1; 10 positions match TRBD2. From germline, CDR1 is MGHDK and CDR2 SYGVNS. The CDR3 has 16 residues. Trimming took 4 bases from V and 2 from J; bases not matched to a gene: 5. The CDR3 loop reads CASSGTSGSAYNEQFF. The CDR3 DNA follows: TGTGCCAGCAGTGGGACTAGCGGTTCTGCCTACAATGAGCAGTTCTTC.

This rearrangement joins TRBV6-5 to TRBJ1-2; the match to TRBD1 covers 11 bases. V lost 4 bases and J lost 8; bases outside the gene matches: 6. This CDR3 has 14 residues. Per germline, CDR1 MNHEY and CDR2 SVGAGI. Here the CDR3 reads CASSSGQGVRGYTF. The CDR3 coding sequence is TGTGCCAGCAGTTCGGGACAGGGGGTACGGGGCTACACCTTC.

The J gene is TRBJ2-7, the V gene TRBV5-6; D unresolved. The CDR3 covers 14 residues. CDR1 SGHDT and CDR2 YYEEEE come from the germline V gene. The germline V and J ends were trimmed by 1 base and 3 bases, with 11 bases remaining between them. This chain's CDR3 is CASSLTGSRYEQYF. Here the CDR3 DNA reads TGTGCCAGCAGCTTGACGGGTTCCCGCTACGAGCAGTACTTC.